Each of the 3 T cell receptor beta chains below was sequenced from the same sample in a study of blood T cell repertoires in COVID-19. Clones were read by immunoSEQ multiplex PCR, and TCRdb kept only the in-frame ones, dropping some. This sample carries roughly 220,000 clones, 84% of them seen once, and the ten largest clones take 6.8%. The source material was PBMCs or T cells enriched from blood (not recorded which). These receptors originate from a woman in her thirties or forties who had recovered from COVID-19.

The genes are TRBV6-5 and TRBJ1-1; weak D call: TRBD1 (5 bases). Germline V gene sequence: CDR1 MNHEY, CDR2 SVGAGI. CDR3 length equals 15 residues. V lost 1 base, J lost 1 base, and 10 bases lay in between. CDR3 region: CASSYYGGGNTEAFF. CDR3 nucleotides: TGTGCCAGCAGTTACTACGGGGGGGGGAACACTGAAGCTTTCTTT.

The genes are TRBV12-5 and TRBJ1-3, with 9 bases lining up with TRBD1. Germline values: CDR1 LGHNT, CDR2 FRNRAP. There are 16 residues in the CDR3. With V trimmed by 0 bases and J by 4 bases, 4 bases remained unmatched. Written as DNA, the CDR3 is TGTGCTAGTGGTTTGGTACTTGGGACAGGGGGAAACACCATATATTTT. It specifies CASGLVLGTGGNTIYF. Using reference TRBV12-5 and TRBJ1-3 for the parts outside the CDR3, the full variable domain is DARVTQTPRHKVTEMGQEVTMRCQPILGHNTVFWYRQTMMQGLELLAYFRNRAPLDDSGMPKDRFSAEMPDATLATLKIQPSEPRDSAVYFCASGLVLGTGGNTIYFGEGSWLTVV.

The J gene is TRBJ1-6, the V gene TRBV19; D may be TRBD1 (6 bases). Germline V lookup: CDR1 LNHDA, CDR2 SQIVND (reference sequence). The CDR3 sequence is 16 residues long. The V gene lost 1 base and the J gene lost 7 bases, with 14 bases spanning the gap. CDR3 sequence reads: CASSIGRGARNSPLHF. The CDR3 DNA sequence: TGTGCCAGTAGTATAGGGCGGGGGGCGAGGAATTCACCCCTCCACTTT.